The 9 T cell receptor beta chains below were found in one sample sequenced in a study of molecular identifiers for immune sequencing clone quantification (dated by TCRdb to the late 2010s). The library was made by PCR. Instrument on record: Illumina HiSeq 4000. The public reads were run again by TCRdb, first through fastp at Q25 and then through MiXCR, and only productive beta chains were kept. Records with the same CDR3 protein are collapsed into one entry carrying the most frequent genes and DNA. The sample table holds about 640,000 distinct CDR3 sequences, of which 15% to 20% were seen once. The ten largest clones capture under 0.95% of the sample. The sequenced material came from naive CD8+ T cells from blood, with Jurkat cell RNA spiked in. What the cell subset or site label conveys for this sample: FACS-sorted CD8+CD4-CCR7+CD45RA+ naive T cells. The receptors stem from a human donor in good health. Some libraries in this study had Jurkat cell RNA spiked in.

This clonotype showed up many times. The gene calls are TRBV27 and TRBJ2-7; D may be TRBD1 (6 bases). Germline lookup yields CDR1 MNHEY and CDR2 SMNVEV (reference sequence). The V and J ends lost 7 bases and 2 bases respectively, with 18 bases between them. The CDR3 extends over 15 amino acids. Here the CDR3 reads CASKPGQTRTYEQYF. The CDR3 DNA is TGTGCCAGCAAACCCGGACAGACAAGGACCTACGAGCAGTACTTC.

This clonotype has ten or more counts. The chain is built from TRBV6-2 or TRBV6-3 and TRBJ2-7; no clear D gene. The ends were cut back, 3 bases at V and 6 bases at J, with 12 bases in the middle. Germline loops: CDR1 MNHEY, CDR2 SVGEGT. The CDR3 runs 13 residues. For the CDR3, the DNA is TGTGCCAGCAGTTATTTAGTAATCGGCGAGCAGTACTTC. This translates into CASSYLVIGEQYF.

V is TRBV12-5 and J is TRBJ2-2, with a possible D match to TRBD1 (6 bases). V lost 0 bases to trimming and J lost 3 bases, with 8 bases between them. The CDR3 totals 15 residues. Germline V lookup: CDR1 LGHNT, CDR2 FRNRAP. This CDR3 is CASGLVTGYTGELFF. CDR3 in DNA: TGTGCTAGTGGTTTGGTAACAGGGTACACCGGGGAGCTGTTTTTT.

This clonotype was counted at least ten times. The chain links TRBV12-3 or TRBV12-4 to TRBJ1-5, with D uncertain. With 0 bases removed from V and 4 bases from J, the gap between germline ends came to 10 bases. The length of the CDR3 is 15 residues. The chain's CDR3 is CASSLAKRGNQPQHF. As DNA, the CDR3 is TGTGCCAGCAGTTTAGCCAAACGTGGTAATCAGCCCCAGCATTTT.

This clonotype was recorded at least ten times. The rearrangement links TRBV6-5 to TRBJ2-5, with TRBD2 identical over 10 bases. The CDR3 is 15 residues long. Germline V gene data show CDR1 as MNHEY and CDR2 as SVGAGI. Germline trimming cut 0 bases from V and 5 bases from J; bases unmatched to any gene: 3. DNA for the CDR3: TGTGCCAGCAGTTACTCGGGACTAGCGATGGAGACCCAGTACTTC. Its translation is CASSYSGLAMETQYF.

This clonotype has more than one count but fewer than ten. CDR3 in amino acids: CASSLWGPETQYF. The CDR3 DNA sequence: TGTGCCAGCAGCTTATGGGGACCGGAGACCCAGTACTTC. The genes are TRBV11-2 and TRBJ2-5; possibly TRBD1 or TRBD2 for D (5 bases each). The CDR3 loop spans 13 amino acids. Germline V lookup: CDR1 SGHAT, CDR2 FQNNGV. V was pared by 2 bases and J by 5 bases, with 9 bases between.

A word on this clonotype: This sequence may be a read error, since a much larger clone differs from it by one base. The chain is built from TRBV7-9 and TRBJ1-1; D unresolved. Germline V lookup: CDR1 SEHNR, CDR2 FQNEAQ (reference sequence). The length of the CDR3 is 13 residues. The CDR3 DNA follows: TGTGCCGGCAGCCCACCAGGATACCCTGAAGCTTTCTTT. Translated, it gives CAGSPPGYPEAFF.

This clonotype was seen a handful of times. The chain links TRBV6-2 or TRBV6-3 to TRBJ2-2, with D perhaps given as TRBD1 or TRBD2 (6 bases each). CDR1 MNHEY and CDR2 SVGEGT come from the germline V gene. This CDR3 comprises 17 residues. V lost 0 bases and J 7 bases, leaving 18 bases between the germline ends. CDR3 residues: CASSYSMVGGLIGELFF. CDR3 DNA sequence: TGTGCCAGCAGTTACTCGATGGTAGGGGGGCTCATCGGGGAGCTGTTTTTT.

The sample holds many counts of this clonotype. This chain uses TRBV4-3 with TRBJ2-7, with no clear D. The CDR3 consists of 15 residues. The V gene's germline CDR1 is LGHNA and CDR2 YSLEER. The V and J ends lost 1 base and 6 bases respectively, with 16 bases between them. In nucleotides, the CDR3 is TGCGCCAGCAGCCAAGTAGCCTCACGTGGGTCCGAGCAGTACTTC. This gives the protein CASSQVASRGSEQYF.